This paragraph covers one T cell receptor (beta chain) sequence. CDR1 is SGHTA, CDR2 FQGNSA, per germline. V was trimmed by 5 bases and J by 10 bases, leaving 18 bases between them. The CDR3 runs 15 residues. TCRdb passed the multiplex PCR reads through MiXCR, listing each CDR3 protein once. The sample has about 35,000 distinct CDR3 sequences, around a third seen once. The sample originates from a study of breast tumors, draining lymph nodes, adjacent tissues. Sample: breast tumor tissue. The V gene is TRBV7-2, the J gene TRBJ1-6; D is perhaps TRBD1 (6 bases). The receptor was isolated from a female donor with breast cancer. Some clones in this sample may be carry-over from other donors' samples. CDR3 amino acids: CASSVRQEMVSPLHF. The CDR3 DNA reads as TGTGCCAGCAGCGTACGACAGGAGATGGTGTCACCCCTCCACTTT.